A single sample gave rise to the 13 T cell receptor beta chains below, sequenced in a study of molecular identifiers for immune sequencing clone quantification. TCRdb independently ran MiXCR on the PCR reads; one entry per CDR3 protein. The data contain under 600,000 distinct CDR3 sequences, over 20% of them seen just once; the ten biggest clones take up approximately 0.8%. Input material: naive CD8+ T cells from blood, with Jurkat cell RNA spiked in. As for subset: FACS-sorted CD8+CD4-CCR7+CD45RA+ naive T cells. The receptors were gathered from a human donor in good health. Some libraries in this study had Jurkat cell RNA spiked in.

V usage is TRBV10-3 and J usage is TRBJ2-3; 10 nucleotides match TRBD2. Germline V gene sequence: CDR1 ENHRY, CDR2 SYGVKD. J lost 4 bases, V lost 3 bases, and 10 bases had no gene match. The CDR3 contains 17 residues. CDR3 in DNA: TGTGCCATCAGTGATATAGGAACTAGCGGGGTGGCAGATACGCAGTATTTT. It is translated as CAISDIGTSGVADTQYF.

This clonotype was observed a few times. The CDR3 spells CSAATSGRLTDTQYF. The CDR3 DNA is TGCAGCGCAGCGACTAGCGGGAGGCTGACAGATACGCAGTATTTT. The chain recombines TRBV29-1 with TRBJ2-3, with 13 bases matching TRBD2. The CDR3 consists of 15 residues. CDR1 SQVTM and CDR2 ANQGSEA come from the germline V gene. The ends lost 7 bases at V and 3 bases at J; junction bases unmatched: 7.

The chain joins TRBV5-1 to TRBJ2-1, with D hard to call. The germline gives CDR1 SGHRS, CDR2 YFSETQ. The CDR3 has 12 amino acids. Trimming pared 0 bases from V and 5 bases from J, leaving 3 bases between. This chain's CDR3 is CASSLVNNEQFF. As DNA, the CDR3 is TGCGCCAGCAGCTTGGTGAACAATGAGCAGTTCTTC. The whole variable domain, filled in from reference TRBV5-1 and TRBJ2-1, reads KAGVTQTPRYLIKTRGQQVTLSCSPISGHRSVSWYQQTPGQGLQFLFEYFSETQRNKGNFPGRFSGRQFSNSRSEMNVSTLELGDSALYLCASSLVNNEQFFGPGTRLTVL.

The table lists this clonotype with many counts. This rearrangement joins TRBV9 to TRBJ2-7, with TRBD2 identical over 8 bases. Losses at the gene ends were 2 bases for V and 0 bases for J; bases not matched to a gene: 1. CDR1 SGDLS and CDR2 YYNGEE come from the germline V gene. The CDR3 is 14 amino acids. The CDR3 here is CASSVGRASYEQYF. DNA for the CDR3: TGTGCCAGCAGCGTCGGGAGGGCCTCCTACGAGCAGTACTTC.

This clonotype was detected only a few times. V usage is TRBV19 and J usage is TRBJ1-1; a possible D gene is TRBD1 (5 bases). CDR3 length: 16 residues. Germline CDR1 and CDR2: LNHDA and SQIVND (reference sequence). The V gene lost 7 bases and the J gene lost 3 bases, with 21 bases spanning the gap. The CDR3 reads CASTLTPRGSYTEAFF. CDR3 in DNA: TGTGCCAGTACCCTCACCCCGAGGGGATCGTACACTGAAGCTTTCTTT. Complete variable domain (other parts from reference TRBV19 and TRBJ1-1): DGGITQSPKYLFRKEGQNVTLSCEQNLNHDAMYWYRQDPGQGLRLIYYSQIVNDFQKGDIAEGYSVSREKKESFPLTVTSAQKNPTAFYLCASTLTPRGSYTEAFFGQGTRLTVV.

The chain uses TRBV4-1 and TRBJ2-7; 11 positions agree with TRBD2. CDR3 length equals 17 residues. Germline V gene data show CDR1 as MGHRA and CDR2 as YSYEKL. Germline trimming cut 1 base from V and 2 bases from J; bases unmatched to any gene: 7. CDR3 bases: TGCGCCAGCAGCCAAGGTTCGTTACTAGCGGGAGCCTACGAGCAGTACTTC. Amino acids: CASSQGSLLAGAYEQYF.

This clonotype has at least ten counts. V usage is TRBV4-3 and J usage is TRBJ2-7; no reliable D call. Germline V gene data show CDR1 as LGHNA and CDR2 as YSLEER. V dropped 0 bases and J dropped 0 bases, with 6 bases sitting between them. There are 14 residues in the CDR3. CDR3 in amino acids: CASSQDFGSYEQYF. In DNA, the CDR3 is TGCGCCAGCAGCCAAGATTTTGGCTCCTACGAGCAGTACTTC.

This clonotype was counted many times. The CDR3 here is CASSLPPSGRGPDTQYF. The CDR3 DNA follows: TGTGCCAGCAGTTTACCTCCTAGCGGAAGGGGACCAGATACGCAGTATTTT. The chain employs TRBV28 and TRBJ2-3; 7 bases line up with TRBD2. This CDR3 is built from 17 residues. The V and J ends lost 2 bases and 4 bases, in that order; junction bases with no gene match: 12. Germline CDR1 and CDR2: MDHEN and SYDVKM. Together with reference TRBV28 and TRBJ2-3, the CDR3 gives the full variable domain: DVKVTQSSRYLVKRTGEKVFLECVQDMDHENMFWYRQDPGLGLRLIYFSYDVKMKEKGDIPEGYSVSREKKERFSLILESASTNQTSMYLCASSLPPSGRGPDTQYFGPGTRLTVL.

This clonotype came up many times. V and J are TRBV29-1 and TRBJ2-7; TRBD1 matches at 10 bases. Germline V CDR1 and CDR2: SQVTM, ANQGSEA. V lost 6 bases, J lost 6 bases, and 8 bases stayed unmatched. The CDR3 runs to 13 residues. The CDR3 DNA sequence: TGCAGCGTGCAGGGGGGGACAGGGGCCGAGCAGTACTTC. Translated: CSVQGGTGAEQYF.

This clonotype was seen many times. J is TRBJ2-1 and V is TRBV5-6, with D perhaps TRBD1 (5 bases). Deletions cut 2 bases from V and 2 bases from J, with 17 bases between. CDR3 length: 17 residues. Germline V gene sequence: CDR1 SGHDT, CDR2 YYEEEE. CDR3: CASSFQEGVPAYNEQFF. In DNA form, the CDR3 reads TGTGCCAGCAGCTTTCAAGAAGGGGTACCCGCCTACAATGAGCAGTTCTTC.

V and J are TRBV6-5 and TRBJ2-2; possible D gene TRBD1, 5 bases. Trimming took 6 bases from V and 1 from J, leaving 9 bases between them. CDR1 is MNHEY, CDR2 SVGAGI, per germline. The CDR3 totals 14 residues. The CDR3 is CASSTTVNTGELFF. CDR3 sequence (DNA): TGTGCCAGCAGCACGACAGTGAACACCGGGGAGCTGTTTTTT.

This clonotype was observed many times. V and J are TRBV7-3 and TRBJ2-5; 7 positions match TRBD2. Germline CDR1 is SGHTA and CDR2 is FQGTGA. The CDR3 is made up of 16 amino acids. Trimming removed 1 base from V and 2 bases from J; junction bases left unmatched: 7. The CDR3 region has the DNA TGTGCCAGCAGCTTAATAAGCGCTAGCGGACAAGAGACCCAGTACTTC. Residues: CASSLISASGQETQYF.

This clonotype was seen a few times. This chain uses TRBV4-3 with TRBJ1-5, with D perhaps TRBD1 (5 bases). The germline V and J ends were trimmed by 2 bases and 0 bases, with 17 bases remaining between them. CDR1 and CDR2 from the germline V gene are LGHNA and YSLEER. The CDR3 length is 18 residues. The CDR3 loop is CASSQSGAKGYSNQPQHF. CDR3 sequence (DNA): TGCGCCAGCAGCCAAAGTGGGGCGAAAGGGTATAGCAATCAGCCCCAGCATTTT.